These 32 T cell receptor beta chains originate from one sample sequenced in a study of shared clonotypes between healthy human individuals. The assay was immunoSEQ multiplex PCR, and TCRdb's table has in-frame clones only and misses some. The sample records 550,000 to 700,000 clones, 73% being singletons. Specimen: memory CD4+ T cells sorted from blood. Specified subset: CD45RA-negative fraction. These receptors were taken from a woman aged 25 to 39 in good health.

The chain recombines TRBV19 with TRBJ2-5, with D possibly TRBD2 on 5 matching bases. The CDR3 spans 13 residues. V gave up 4 bases and J gave up 2 bases, with 8 bases separating them. Germline V gene lookup returns CDR1 LNHDA and CDR2 SQIVND (reference sequence). The CDR3, as DNA: TGTGCCAGTAGTACCGGGATTCAAGAGACCCAGTACTTC. Protein sequence: CASSTGIQETQYF.

The chain links TRBV10-3 to TRBJ1-1; a possible D gene is TRBD1 (6 bases). Trimming removed 10 bases from V and 4 bases from J, with 19 bases in between. The CDR3 sequence is 14 residues long. From germline, CDR1 is ENHRY and CDR2 SYGVKD. The CDR3 DNA is TGTGCCACCACTTGGGGTGGGGGCCCCACTGAAGCTTTCTTT. It yields the protein CATTWGGGPTEAFF.

This clone was observed at least ten times. The V and J genes are TRBV28 and TRBJ2-3; D might be TRBD2 (5 bases). The CDR3 runs to 15 residues. Germline loops: CDR1 MDHEN, CDR2 SYDVKM. V lost 7 bases to trimming and J lost 1 base, with 15 bases between them. CDR3 in DNA: TGTGCCAGCACCGGCCGAGGGATGGGCACAGATACGCAGTATTTT. Amino acids: CASTGRGMGTDTQYF.

The chain uses TRBV11-2 and TRBJ2-1, with 11 nucleotides matching TRBD2. The J segment lost 0 bases and the V segment lost 3 bases, leaving 4 bases of the junction unmatched. Germline-derived CDR1 and CDR2 are SGHAT and FQNNGV. The CDR3 loop spans 17 amino acids. The DNA of the CDR3 is TGTGCCAGCAGCTTTGGGACTAGCGGAAGCTCCTACAATGAGCAGTTCTTC. Amino acid sequence: CASSFGTSGSSYNEQFF. Full variable domain (remainder filled in from reference TRBV11-2 and TRBJ2-1): EAGVAQSPRYKIIEKRQSVAFWCNPISGHATLYWYQQILGQGPKLLIQFQNNGVVDDSQLPKDRFSAERLKGVDSTLKIQPAKLEDSAVYLCASSFGTSGSSYNEQFFGPGTRLTVL.

The rearrangement joins TRBV21-1 to TRBJ2-7; the table's D gene call, TRBD2, was not cross checked with the DNA. TRBV21-1 represents a pseudogene. CDR3 size: 19 residues. DNA of the CDR3: TGTGCCAGCAGCAAAGTAACACTAGCGGGAGTCGGGACCCCTACGGGGCAGTACTTC. This encodes CASSKVTLAGVGTPTGQYF.

This clone was seen a handful of times. This chain connects TRBV5-1 to TRBJ2-3; 10 bases agree with TRBD2. Germline CDR1 and CDR2: SGHRS and YFSETQ. The CDR3 contains 15 residues. With 1 base clipped from V and 6 bases from J, the junction kept 5 bases outside the gene matches. The chain's CDR3 is CASSLSLAGADTQYF. The CDR3 DNA follows: TGCGCCAGCAGCTTGAGTCTAGCGGGAGCGGATACGCAGTATTTT.

This CDR3 is CASSLGGLMNTEAFF. The CDR3 bases are TGTGCCAGCAGCTTAGGGGGGCTAATGAACACTGAAGCTTTCTTT. J is TRBJ1-1 and V is TRBV7-6; D may be TRBD1 (6 bases). This CDR3 has 15 amino acids. Trimming shortened V by 1 base and J by 0 bases, and 9 bases separated the two germline ends. Germline V gene lookup returns CDR1 SGHVS and CDR2 FNYEAQ.

This clone has just a few counts. V and J are TRBV28 and TRBJ2-5; TRBD2 aligns across 15 bases. The CDR3 length is 18 residues. Germline CDR1 is MDHEN and CDR2 is SYDVKM. The J segment lost 5 bases and the V segment lost 4 bases, leaving 11 bases of the junction unmatched. In DNA form, the CDR3 reads TGTGCCAGCAGTTCTTCCTCGGGACTAGCGGGAGGTCGTGAGACCCAGTACTTC. As protein: CASSSSSGLAGGRETQYF.

This clone was picked up a small number of times. V is TRBV25-1 and J is TRBJ1-1, with a possible D match to TRBD1 (5 bases). With 3 bases removed from V and 4 bases from J, the gap between germline ends came to 15 bases. This CDR3 is 15 amino acids long. Germline CDR1 MGHDK, CDR2 SYGVNS. The CDR3 here is CASSDSRTGGTEAFF. The DNA of the CDR3 is TGTGCCAGCAGTGACTCCCGTACCGGGGGCACTGAAGCTTTCTTT.

The V and J genes are TRBV23-1 and TRBJ2-7; D unresolved. TRBV23-1 is identified as an open reading frame with a role that is uncertain. There are 14 residues in the CDR3. The germline V and J ends were trimmed by 3 bases and 3 bases, with 12 bases remaining between them. The CDR3 is CASSHKVLLYEQYF. CDR3 nucleotides: TGCGCCAGCAGTCATAAAGTCCTCCTCTACGAGCAGTACTTC.

The V call is TRBV6-5, the J call TRBJ2-2; TRBD1 is a possible D gene (5 bases). CDR1 and CDR2 (germline): MNHEY, SVGAGI. The CDR3 length is 14 residues. Trimming cost V 6 bases and J 1 base, with 9 bases left between them. CDR3: CASREDRNTGELFF. The CDR3 coding sequence is TGTGCCAGCAGGGAAGACAGGAACACCGGGGAGCTGTTTTTT.

Of note for this clone: Other nucleotide sequences in the sample specify the same CDR3. The chain carries TRBV2 and TRBJ2-2; 9 bases map to TRBD2. J was trimmed by 2 bases and V by 4 bases; bases with no gene match: 2. The V gene's germline CDR1 is SNHLY and CDR2 FYNNEI. The CDR3 length is 15 residues. CDR3 residues: CASSGLAVNTGELFF. For the CDR3, the DNA is TGTGCCAGCAGTGGACTAGCGGTTAACACCGGGGAGCTGTTTTTT.

This chain connects TRBV7-9 to TRBJ1-3; D is possibly TRBD1 (5 bases). The CDR3 runs 14 residues. V lost 4 bases to trimming and J lost 4 bases, with 11 bases between them. Germline values: CDR1 SEHNR, CDR2 FQNEAQ (reference sequence). CDR3 amino acids: CASSSGGVGNTIYF. The CDR3 nucleotides are TGTGCCAGCAGCTCTGGGGGTGTCGGAAACACCATATATTTT.

This clone has a handful of counts. The V and J genes are TRBV5-1 and TRBJ2-7; 10 bases line up with TRBD2. Germline-derived CDR1 and CDR2 are SGHRS and YFSETQ. Trimming took 3 bases from V and 6 from J; bases not matched to a gene: 6. CDR3 length equals 14 residues. The CDR3, as DNA: TGCGCCAGCAGCTCCTCTAGCGGGAGCCGCGAGCAGTACTTC. Encoded protein: CASSSSSGSREQYF.

The chain has TRBV5-1 and TRBJ1-1; D is possibly TRBD1 (5 bases). The CDR3 totals 16 residues. V lost 4 bases and J lost 0, with 16 bases in between. Per germline, CDR1 SGHRS and CDR2 YFSETQ. The CDR3 protein is CASSPGHEVMNTEAFF. DNA for the CDR3: TGCGCCAGCAGCCCCGGACACGAGGTTATGAACACTGAAGCTTTCTTT.

This clone showed up just a few times. V usage is TRBV28 and J usage is TRBJ2-7; D tentatively reads TRBD1 or TRBD2 (5 bases each). V was cut by 2 bases and J by 3 bases, with 11 bases left in between. CDR1 is MDHEN and CDR2 is SYDVKM in the germline V gene. The CDR3 has 14 residues. The chain's CDR3 is CASSLPGLRYEQYF. In nucleotides, the CDR3 is TGTGCCAGCAGTTTACCGGGGCTGCGCTACGAGCAGTACTTC. The full variable domain, rest sourced from reference TRBV28 and TRBJ2-7, is DVKVTQSSRYLVKRTGEKVFLECVQDMDHENMFWYRQDPGLGLRLIYFSYDVKMKEKGDIPEGYSVSREKKERFSLILESASTNQTSMYLCASSLPGLRYEQYFGPGTRLTVT.

About this clone: This sample also contains other DNA sequences that code for the same CDR3. This chain uses TRBV28 with TRBJ2-7; no clear D. The V end lost 6 bases, the J end lost 7 bases, and 19 bases lay between the germline ends. The CDR3 sequence is 14 residues long. Germline CDR1 is MDHEN and CDR2 is SYDVKM. The CDR3 bases are TGTGCCAGCAGCCCGGCAGGTAGACGTGGGGAGCAGTACTTC. As protein: CASSPAGRRGEQYF.

J is TRBJ2-1 and V is TRBV13; D is possibly TRBD2 (6 bases). The CDR3 sequence is 15 residues long. Germline V gives CDR1 PRHDT, CDR2 FYEKMQ (reference sequence). Trimming stripped 5 bases from V and 8 bases from J, with 19 bases between. The CDR3 loop is CASSREGDSGDEQFF. The CDR3 bases are TGTGCCAGCAGCCGAGAAGGGGACTCTGGCGATGAGCAGTTCTTC.

This clone has only a few counts. The chain couples TRBV19 to TRBJ1-1, with TRBD1 matching 7 bases. From germline, CDR1 is LNHDA and CDR2 SQIVND (reference sequence). Trimming removed 5 bases from V and 3 bases from J; junction bases left unmatched: 15. The length of the CDR3 is 17 residues. The CDR3 reads CASSFLQGQFRDTEAFF. DNA of the CDR3: TGTGCCAGTAGTTTCCTACAGGGGCAGTTTCGAGACACTGAAGCTTTCTTT.

This chain uses TRBV7-9 with TRBJ2-7, with D maybe TRBD2 (5 bases). Germline CDR1 SEHNR, CDR2 FQNEAQ (reference sequence). Trimming left V 5 bases short and J 12 bases short, with 20 bases between. This CDR3 is 13 amino acids long. The CDR3 spells CASSPSGRSDMYF. The CDR3 DNA reads as TGTGCCAGCAGCCCGAGCGGACGGAGCGATATGTACTTC.

The chain employs TRBV9 and TRBJ1-3; D gene ambiguous. Germline V gives CDR1 SGDLS, CDR2 YYNGEE. CDR3 length: 14 residues. V dropped 0 bases and J dropped 0 bases, with 4 bases sitting between them. The CDR3 DNA reads as TGTGCCAGCAGCGTAGACCCCTCTGGAAACACCATATATTTT. This encodes CASSVDPSGNTIYF.

The chain carries TRBV19 and TRBJ2-4, with D possibly matching TRBD2 (6 bases). Germline-derived CDR1 and CDR2 are LNHDA and SQIVND (reference sequence). With 3 bases removed from V and 1 base from J, the gap between germline ends came to 19 bases. CDR3 length equals 18 residues. The CDR3 DNA is TGTGCCAGTAGTATGGTGGGGACTCTTAGCTTCGCCAAAAACATTCAGTACTTC. Protein product: CASSMVGTLSFAKNIQYF.

The chain carries TRBV5-6 and TRBJ2-4; 11 bases map to TRBD1. Germline CDR1 is SGHDT and CDR2 is YYEEEE. The CDR3 sequence is 17 residues long. The trim removed 1 base at V and 3 bases at J, leaving 6 bases unmatched. In nucleotides, the CDR3 is TGTGCCAGCAGCTTGCCTCTCGGGACAGGGGGCAAAAACATTCAGTACTTC. It specifies CASSLPLGTGGKNIQYF.

V usage is TRBV11-2 and J usage is TRBJ2-7; D may correspond to TRBD1 or TRBD2 (6 bases each). The germline V gene encodes CDR1 SGHAT and CDR2 FQNNGV. Between the trimmed V and J ends, which lost 5 bases and 2 bases, there was a span of 13 bases. The length of the CDR3 is 14 residues. The CDR3 is CASSARGTAYEQYF. The CDR3 coding sequence is TGTGCCAGCAGCGCTAGGGGGACTGCCTACGAGCAGTACTTC.

The chain is built from TRBV4-1 and TRBJ1-3; 8 bases map to TRBD1. From germline, CDR1 is MGHRA and CDR2 YSYEKL. V lost 1 base and J lost 0; bases outside the gene matches: 5. The CDR3 spans 17 residues. CDR3 bases: TGCGCCAGCAGCCAAGGTGGGACAGGAGGCTCTGGAAACACCATATATTTT. This translates into CASSQGGTGGSGNTIYF.

The chain uses TRBV6-1 and TRBJ2-1; 11 bases agree with TRBD2. Germline V CDR1 and CDR2: MNHNS, SASEGT. Unmatched junction bases numbered 16, after V lost 6 bases and J lost 6 bases. The length of the CDR3 is 18 residues. CDR3 bases: TGTGCCAGCAGCGAACTTGGGGGAGGGGGACTAGCGGCCAATGAGCAGTTCTTC. This translates into CASSELGGGGLAANEQFF.

This clone was seen only a few times. The chain links TRBV12-5 to TRBJ2-3; D gene ambiguous. This CDR3 spans 16 amino acids. The germline V gene has CDR1 LGHNT and CDR2 FRNRAP. V lost 1 base and J lost 1, with 12 bases in between. CDR3 loop: CASGLGQAGGTDTQYF. The DNA for the CDR3 is TGTGCTAGTGGTTTGGGGCAGGCTGGGGGCACAGATACGCAGTATTTT.

The chain couples TRBV18 to TRBJ2-5, with D maybe TRBD1 (6 bases). The CDR3 is 15 amino acids. V was pared by 4 bases and J by 4 bases, with 16 bases between. Per the germline V gene, CDR1 is KGHSH and CDR2 is LQKENI. As DNA, the CDR3 is TGTGCCAGCTCACGTATAGGGGGATCTAGAGAGACCCAGTACTTC. It encodes CASSRIGGSRETQYF.

In this sample, this clone turned up a few times. The rearrangement joins TRBV5-1 to TRBJ1-5; D is unresolved. The CDR3 consists of 13 residues. Deletions cut 0 bases from V and 10 bases from J, with 11 bases between. Germline V lookup: CDR1 SGHRS, CDR2 YFSETQ. This chain's CDR3 is CASSLEPETPQHF. The CDR3 DNA is TGCGCCAGCAGCTTGGAGCCTGAAACCCCCCAGCATTTT.

The chain's CDR3 is CASSGQIYYGYTF. The CDR3, as DNA: TGTGCCAGCAGTGGACAGATATACTATGGCTACACCTTC. The chain combines TRBV2 with TRBJ1-2; TRBD1 might be the D (5 bases). Per the germline V gene, CDR1 is SNHLY and CDR2 is FYNNEI. V lost 4 bases and J lost 3, with 9 bases in between. This CDR3 region has 13 residues.

This clone occurred once. The V call is TRBV7-8, the J call TRBJ1-5, with no clear D. Germline V lookup: CDR1 SGHVS, CDR2 FQNEAQ. The CDR3 contains 12 residues. V was pared by 5 bases and J by 6 bases, with 8 bases between. CDR3: CASSPLGQPQHF. DNA for the CDR3: TGTGCCAGCAGCCCCCTAGGTCAGCCCCAGCATTTT.

The gene calls are TRBV5-1 and TRBJ2-5; D is uncertain. Germline loops: CDR1 SGHRS, CDR2 YFSETQ. The CDR3 contains 13 residues. Trimming cost V 2 bases and J 1 base, with 6 bases left between them. The DNA of the CDR3 is TGCGCCAGCAGCTTCCGAATCCAAGAGACCCAGTACTTC. Protein product: CASSFRIQETQYF.